A selection of T cell receptor beta chains follows, all from one sample in a study of T-cell reconstitution after alpha-beta-depleted transplantation in children. TCRdb called the PCR reads again in MiXCR, with one record for every CDR3 protein. The repertoire holds fewer than 550,000 distinct CDR3 sequences, about a tenth seen once, with over 4.5% in the top ten. The sequenced sample was PBMCs from the stem cell graft donor, obtained from the stem cell graft. These receptors were collected from a human donor who donated a stem cell graft to a child with acute myeloid leukemia. The CDR3 runs from the conserved cysteine through the conserved F or W. A D gene is named only where the DNA matches it firmly. The listing skips clone size in some rows; elsewhere it reads once, few, many or a size class.

d_call j_call v_call clone_size cdr3_nt cdr3_aa
- TRBJ2-1 TRBV27 - TGTGCCAGCAGTTTAGTAGTACAGGGCAATGAGCAGTTCTTC CASSLVVQGNEQFF
- TRBJ2-2 TRBV7-2 many TGTGCCAGCAGCTTTTGGAGGGGCTACACCGGGGAGCTGTTTTTT CASSFWRGYTGELFF
- TRBJ2-2 TRBV15 many TGTGCCACCAGCAGGGCTTTGGGTTCCACCGGGGAGCTGTTTTTT CATSRALGSTGELFF
- TRBJ2-1 TRBV11-3 few TGTGCCAGCAGCTTAGACCGATTTGGGGGATCCTACAATGAGCAGTTCTTC CASSLDRFGGSYNEQFF
- TRBJ2-7 TRBV18 many TGTGCCAGCTCACCACCGTACAGCTCCTACGAGCAGTACTTC CASSPPYSSYEQYF
- TRBJ1-3 TRBV20-1 - TGCAGTGCTAGACATCTACTCATGGGAGCTGGAAACACCATATATTTT CSARHLLMGAGNTIYF
TRBD1 TRBJ1-5 TRBV6-5 - TGTGCCAGCAGTTACTCTGGGACAGTTAATCAGCCCCAGCATTTT CASSYSGTVNQPQHF
- TRBJ1-1 TRBV29-1 many TGCAGCGTTGTTCACGATCCGAACACTGAAGCTTTCTTT CSVVHDPNTEAFF
- TRBJ2-1 TRBV12-3/TRBV12-4 many TGTGCCAGCAGTGGAAGTGTGGCAGGGGACCATGAGCAGTTCTTC CASSGSVAGDHEQFF
- TRBJ2-1 TRBV29-1 few TGCAGCGTTGTTGTGGGGGGGCCCTACAATGAGCAGTTCTTC CSVVVGGPYNEQFF
- TRBJ1-3 TRBV5-5 many TGTGCCAGCAGCCCGGCGGGGGGCGGCTCTGGAAACACCATATATTTT CASSPAGGGSGNTIYF
- TRBJ2-3 TRBV7-9 many TGTGCCAGCAGCCCCGGCGGAGGGAACCCAGATACGCAGTATTTT CASSPGGGNPDTQYF
- TRBJ2-1 TRBV7-9 few TGTGCCAGCAGCTTGGGGATGGATGAGCAGTTCTTC CASSLGMDEQFF
- TRBJ1-1 TRBV3-1 - TGTGCCAGCAGCCAAGATGTAGGCGGCGCTGAAGCTTTCTTT CASSQDVGGAEAFF
- TRBJ2-3 TRBV20-1 - TGCAGTGCCCCCCGCGTCCCTCACGAGGATACGCAGTATTTT CSAPRVPHEDTQYF
- TRBJ2-3 TRBV25-1 few TGTGCCAGCAGTGGCCCCGGGACGGTCACAGATACGCAGTATTTT CASSGPGTVTDTQYF
TRBD2 TRBJ2-7 TRBV7-9 - TGTGCCAGCAGCCCCGGGCTAGCGGGAAACCTCTACGAGCAGTACTTC CASSPGLAGNLYEQYF
- TRBJ2-3 TRBV5-5 few TGTGCCAGCAGCTACGGGACGGACACAGATACGCAGTATTTT CASSYGTDTDTQYF
- TRBJ2-5 TRBV20-1 many TGCAGTGCTAGAGCCGGGACGGCACAAGAGACCCAGTACTTC CSARAGTAQETQYF
- TRBJ2-1 TRBV12-3/TRBV12-4 few TGTGCCAGCAGTTATGATGAAATCTACAATGAGCAGTTCTTC CASSYDEIYNEQFF
- TRBJ2-3 TRBV5-1 - TGCGCCAGCAGCCCTGAGACAAGGCTTATTAGCACAGATACGCAGTATTTT CASSPETRLISTDTQYF
TRBD1 TRBJ2-5 TRBV6-1 - TGTGCCAGCAGATCATCCGGGACAGGGAAGGAGACCCAGTACTTC CASRSSGTGKETQYF
- TRBJ2-1 TRBV20-1 many TGCAGTGCTGGGGGGACTGTCAATGAGCAGTTCTTC CSAGGTVNEQFF
TRBD1 TRBJ2-4 TRBV24-1 few TGTGCCACCAGTGATTTAAACGCACGAGGGGGCAGGTGGGACAAAAACATTCAGTACTTC CATSDLNARGGRWDKNIQYF
- TRBJ1-1 TRBV29-1 once TGCAGCGCAGCACCACATACAGGGACAAACACTGAAGCTTTCTTT CSAAPHTGTNTEAFF
TRBD1 TRBJ2-5 TRBV29-1 - TGCAGCGTTGAATCCAGAGACAGGGTGAGAGAGACCCAGTACTTC CSVESRDRVRETQYF
TRBD1 TRBJ1-1 TRBV7-9 few TGTGCCAGCAGCTTAAGGGGGCTGGGCACTGAAGCTTTCTTT CASSLRGLGTEAFF
TRBD1 TRBJ2-7 TRBV5-1 many TGCGCCAGCAGCTTGGACCGGGACAGGGCCTCCTACGAGCAGTACTTC CASSLDRDRASYEQYF
- TRBJ2-2 TRBV15 - TGTGTCACCAGCAGAGTTCAAAACACCGGGGAGCTGTTTTTT CVTSRVQNTGELFF
- TRBJ2-7 TRBV20-1 many TGCAGTGCTAGAGATCCCCGCGGAGGACCCTACGAGCAGTACTTC CSARDPRGGPYEQYF
- TRBJ2-2 TRBV20-1 many TGCAGTCTCCTCAGCCGGGACTCAGGGGTCGGGGAGCTGTTTTTT CSLLSRDSGVGELFF
TRBD2 TRBJ2-1 TRBV6-2/TRBV6-3 few TGTGCCAGCAGTTACGGAGGCGGGAGGGCCCGGTACAATGAGCAGTTCTTC CASSYGGGRARYNEQFF
- TRBJ1-6 TRBV5-1 - TGCGCCAGCAGCCCGGGTCTGGACAGAGCCAATTCACCCCTCCACTTT CASSPGLDRANSPLHF
- TRBJ1-4 TRBV3-1 - TGTGCCAGCAGCCAAGATTGGTACAGGGAGAAGGCTAATGAAAAACTGTTTTTT CASSQDWYREKANEKLFF
TRBD2 TRBJ2-7 TRBV20-1 few TGCAGTGCTAGAATAGCGGGAGGTCGGTACGAGCAGTACTTC CSARIAGGRYEQYF
TRBD1 TRBJ1-5 TRBV6-2/TRBV6-3 few TGTGCCAGCAGCCTTTACCGGGACAGGCACAATCAGCCCCAGCATTTT CASSLYRDRHNQPQHF
TRBD1 TRBJ1-1 TRBV3-1 few TGTGCCAGCAGCCAACGACAGGGTGGCCCCGAAGGCACTGAAGCTTTCTTT CASSQRQGGPEGTEAFF
- TRBJ2-1 TRBV27 few TGTGCCAGCAGTTCAAGAGTCGGAGGGGGCAATGAGCAGTTCTTC CASSSRVGGGNEQFF
TRBD2 TRBJ2-5 TRBV10-3 - TGTGCCATCAGTGATGCGCGGGAGGACCAAGAGACCCAGTACTTC CAISDAREDQETQYF